Given below is one T cell receptor (beta chain) in context. Its antigen is not identified. Germline V gene lookup returns CDR1 SGDLS and CDR2 YYNGEE. CDR3 length equals 13 residues. V was clipped by 4 bases and J by 6 bases, with 10 bases between them. TCRdb recomputed calls from the RT-PCR reads with MiXCR, one row per CDR3 protein. The sample records 700,000 to 800,000 distinct CDR3 sequences, around a sixth being singletons. This entry belongs to a study of response to subunit inactivated influenza vaccine. Whole-study results and caveats: New T cells are recruited in small numbers by each seasonal influenza vaccination, according to the authors' suggestion.

V gene TRBV9 combines with J gene TRBJ2-2, with D perhaps TRBD2 (6 bases). The receptor's source is a man aged 50 to 60 who received an inactivated influenza vaccine. The sequencing here drew on PBMCs from blood, taken approximately 5 days after vaccination. CDR3: CASSSGGAGELFF. Written as DNA, the CDR3 is TGTGCCAGCAGCTCTGGCGGGGCCGGGGAGCTGTTTTTT.